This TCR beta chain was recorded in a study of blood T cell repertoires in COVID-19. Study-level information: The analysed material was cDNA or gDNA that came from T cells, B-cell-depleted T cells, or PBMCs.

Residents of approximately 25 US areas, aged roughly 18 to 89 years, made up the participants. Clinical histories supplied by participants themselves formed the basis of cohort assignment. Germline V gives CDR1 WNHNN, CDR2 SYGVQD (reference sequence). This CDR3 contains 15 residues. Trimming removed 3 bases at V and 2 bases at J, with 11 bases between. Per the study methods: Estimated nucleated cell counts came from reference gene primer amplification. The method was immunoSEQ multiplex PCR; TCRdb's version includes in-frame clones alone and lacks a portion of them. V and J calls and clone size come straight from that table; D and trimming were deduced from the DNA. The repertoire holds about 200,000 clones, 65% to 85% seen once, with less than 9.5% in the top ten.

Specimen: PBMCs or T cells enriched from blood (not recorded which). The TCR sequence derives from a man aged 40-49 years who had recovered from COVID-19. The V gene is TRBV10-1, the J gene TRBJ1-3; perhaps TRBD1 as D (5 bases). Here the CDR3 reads CASSDSAGAGNTIYF. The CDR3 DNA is TGCGCCAGCAGTGATTCCGCGGGGGCTGGAAACACCATATATTTT.